This T cell receptor (beta chain) was profiled in a study of blood T cell repertoires in COVID-19. On the study more broadly: Italy, Spain and the United States were the sources of the convalescent and acute COVID-19 samples. The cDNA or gDNA used as material had been derived from T cells, B-cell-depleted T cells, or PBMCs.

Germline V gene lookup returns CDR1 MDHEN and CDR2 SYDVKM. CDR3 length: 14 amino acids. With 5 bases removed from V and 0 bases from J, the gap between germline ends came to 9 bases. In the authors' methods: Amplification of reference gene primers was used by the study to estimate nucleated cell counts. The table came from immunoSEQ multiplex PCR; TCRdb's copy has only in-frame clones and leaves some out. The DNA gave D and trimming, while V, J and clone size come from that table. The sample records approximately 380,000 clones, around 85% being singletons. Sequencing used peripheral blood. The TCR originated in a woman aged 18-30 years with acute or convalescent COVID-19. V is TRBV28 and J is TRBJ2-3; D call uncertain. Written as DNA, the CDR3 is TGTGCCAGCAGTCTCCGACATAGCACAGATACGCAGTATTTT. This sequence encodes CASSLRHSTDTQYF.